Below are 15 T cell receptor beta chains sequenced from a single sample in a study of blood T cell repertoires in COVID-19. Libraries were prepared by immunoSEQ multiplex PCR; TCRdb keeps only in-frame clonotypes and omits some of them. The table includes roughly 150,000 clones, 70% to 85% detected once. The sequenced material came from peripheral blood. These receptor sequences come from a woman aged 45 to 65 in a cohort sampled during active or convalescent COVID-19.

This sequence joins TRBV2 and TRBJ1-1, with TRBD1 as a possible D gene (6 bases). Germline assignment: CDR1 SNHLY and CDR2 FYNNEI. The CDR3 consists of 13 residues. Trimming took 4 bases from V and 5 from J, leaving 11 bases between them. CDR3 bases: TGTGCCAGCAGTGTTCCAGGGGAGACTGAAGCTTTCTTT. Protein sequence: CASSVPGETEAFF.

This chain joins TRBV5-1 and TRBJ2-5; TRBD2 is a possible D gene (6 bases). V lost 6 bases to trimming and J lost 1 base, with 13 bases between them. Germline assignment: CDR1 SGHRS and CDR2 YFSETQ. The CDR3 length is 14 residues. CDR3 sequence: CASNGGYAQETQYF. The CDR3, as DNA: TGCGCCAGCAATGGGGGGTACGCCCAAGAGACCCAGTACTTC.

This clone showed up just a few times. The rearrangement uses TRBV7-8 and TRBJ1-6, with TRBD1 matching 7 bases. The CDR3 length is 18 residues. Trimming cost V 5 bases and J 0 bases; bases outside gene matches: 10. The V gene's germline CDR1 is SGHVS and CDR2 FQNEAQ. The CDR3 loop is CASSPRQGSSSYNSPLHF. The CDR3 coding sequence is TGTGCCAGCAGCCCGAGACAGGGCTCAAGCTCCTATAATTCACCCCTCCACTTT.

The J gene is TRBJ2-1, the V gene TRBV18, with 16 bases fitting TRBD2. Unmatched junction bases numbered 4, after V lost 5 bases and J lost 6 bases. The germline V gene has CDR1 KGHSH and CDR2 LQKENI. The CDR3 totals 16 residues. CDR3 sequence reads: CASSSGLAGGSNEQFF. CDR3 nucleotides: TGTGCCAGCTCATCGGGACTAGCGGGGGGGAGCAATGAGCAGTTCTTC.

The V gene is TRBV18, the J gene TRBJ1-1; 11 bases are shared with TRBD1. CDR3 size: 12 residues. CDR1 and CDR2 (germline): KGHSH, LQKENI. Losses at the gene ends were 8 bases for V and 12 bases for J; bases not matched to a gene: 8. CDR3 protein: CASLGQGAITFF. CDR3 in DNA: TGTGCCAGCCTCGGACAGGGGGCTATAACTTTCTTT.

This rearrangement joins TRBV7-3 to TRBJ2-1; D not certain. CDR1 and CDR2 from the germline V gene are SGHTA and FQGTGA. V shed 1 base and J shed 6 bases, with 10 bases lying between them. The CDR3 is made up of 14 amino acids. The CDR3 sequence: CASSLSRSVNEQFF. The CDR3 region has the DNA TGTGCCAGCAGCTTAAGCCGTAGTGTCAATGAGCAGTTCTTC.

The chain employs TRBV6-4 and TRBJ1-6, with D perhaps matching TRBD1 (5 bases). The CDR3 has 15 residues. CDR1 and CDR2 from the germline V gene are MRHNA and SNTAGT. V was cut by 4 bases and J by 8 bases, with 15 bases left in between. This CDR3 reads CASSVRSGFDSPLHF. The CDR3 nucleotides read TGTGCCAGCAGTGTCCGCTCAGGGTTCGATTCACCCCTCCACTTT.

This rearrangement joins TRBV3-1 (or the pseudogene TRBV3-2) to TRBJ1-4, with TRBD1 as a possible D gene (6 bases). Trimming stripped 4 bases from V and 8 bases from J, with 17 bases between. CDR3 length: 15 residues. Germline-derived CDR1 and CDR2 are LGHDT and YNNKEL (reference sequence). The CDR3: CASSLLRGKNEKLFF. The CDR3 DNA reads TGTGCCAGCAGCCTTCTCAGGGGAAAGAACGAAAAACTGTTTTTT.

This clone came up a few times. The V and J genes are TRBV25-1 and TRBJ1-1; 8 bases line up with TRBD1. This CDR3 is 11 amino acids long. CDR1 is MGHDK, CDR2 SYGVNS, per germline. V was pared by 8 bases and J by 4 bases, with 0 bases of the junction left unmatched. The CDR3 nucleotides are TGTGCCAGCGACAGGGGCACTGAAGCTTTCTTT. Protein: CASDRGTEAFF.

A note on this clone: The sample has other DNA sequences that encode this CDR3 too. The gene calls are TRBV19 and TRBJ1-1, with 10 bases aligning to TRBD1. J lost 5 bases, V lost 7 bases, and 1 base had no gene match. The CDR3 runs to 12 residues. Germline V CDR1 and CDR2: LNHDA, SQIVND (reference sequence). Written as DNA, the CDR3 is TGTGCCAGTAAGGGACAGGGGACTGAAGCTTTCTTT. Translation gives CASKGQGTEAFF.

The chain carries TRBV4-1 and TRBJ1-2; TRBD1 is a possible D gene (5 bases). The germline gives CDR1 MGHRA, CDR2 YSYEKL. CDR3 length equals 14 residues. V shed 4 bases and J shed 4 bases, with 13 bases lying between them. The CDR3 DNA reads TGCGCCAGCAGCCGACCAACAGGATCCTATGGCTACACCTTC. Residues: CASSRPTGSYGYTF.

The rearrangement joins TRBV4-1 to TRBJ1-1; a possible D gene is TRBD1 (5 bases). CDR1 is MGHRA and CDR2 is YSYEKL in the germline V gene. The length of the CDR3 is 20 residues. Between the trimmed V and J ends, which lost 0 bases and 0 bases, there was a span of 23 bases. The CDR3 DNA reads TGCGCCAGCAGCCAAGATCCTCGGGTGGGGGGATATGGGGTGAACACTGAAGCTTTCTTT. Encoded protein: CASSQDPRVGGYGVNTEAFF.

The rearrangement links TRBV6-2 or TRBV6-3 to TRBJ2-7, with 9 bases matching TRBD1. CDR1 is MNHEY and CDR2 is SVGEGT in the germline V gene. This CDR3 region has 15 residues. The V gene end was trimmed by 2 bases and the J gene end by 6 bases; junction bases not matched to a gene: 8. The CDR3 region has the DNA TGTGCCAGCAGTTACATACCGGGACAGGGCTCCGAGCAGTACTTC. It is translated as CASSYIPGQGSEQYF.

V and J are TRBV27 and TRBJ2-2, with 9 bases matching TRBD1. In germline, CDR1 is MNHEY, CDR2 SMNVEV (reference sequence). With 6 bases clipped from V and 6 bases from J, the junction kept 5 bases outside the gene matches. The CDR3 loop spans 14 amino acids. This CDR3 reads CASRLGTGSGELFF. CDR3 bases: TGTGCCAGCAGACTAGGGACAGGGTCCGGGGAGCTGTTTTTT.

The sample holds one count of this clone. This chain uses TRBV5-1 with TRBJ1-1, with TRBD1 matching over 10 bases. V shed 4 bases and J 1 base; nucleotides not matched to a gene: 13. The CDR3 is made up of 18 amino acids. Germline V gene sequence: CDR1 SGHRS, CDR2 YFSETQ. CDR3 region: CASSPLPKTGGRNTEAFF. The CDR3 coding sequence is TGCGCCAGCAGCCCACTACCCAAGACAGGGGGCAGGAACACTGAAGCTTTCTTT.